A single sample is the source of the 32 T cell receptor beta chains below, sequenced in a study of blood T cell repertoires in COVID-19. TCRdb's copy holds only in-frame clones and misses some; the assay was immunoSEQ multiplex PCR. The sample carries roughly 78,000 clones, roughly 88% recorded once. Sequencing was carried out using peripheral blood. Every receptor here comes from a man aged 50 to 60 with acute or convalescent COVID-19.

V gene TRBV6-4 combines with J gene TRBJ1-5; 8 bases agree with TRBD1. Germline-derived CDR1 and CDR2 are MRHNA and SNTAGT. The V segment lost 7 bases and the J segment 6 bases; nucleotides outside the gene matches: 8. The CDR3 is made up of 14 amino acids. CDR3 DNA: TGTGCCAGCACCCTGGACAGGGTTCGTCAGCCCCAGCATTTT. Amino acids: CASTLDRVRQPQHF.

The J gene is TRBJ2-4, the V gene TRBV7-3, with D tentatively TRBD2 (6 bases). V lost 4 bases and J 2 bases, leaving 9 bases between the germline ends. Germline values: CDR1 SGHTA, CDR2 FQGTGA. The CDR3 runs to 14 residues. The CDR3 DNA reads TGTGCCAGCAGCTCGGGCGGGACCAAAAACATTCAGTACTTC. Translation: CASSSGGTKNIQYF.

The V and J genes are TRBV2 and TRBJ2-3; a weak D match, TRBD2 (5 bases). The CDR3 loop spans 14 amino acids. Looked up from germline, CDR1 is SNHLY and CDR2 is FYNNEI. V shed 9 bases and J shed 4 bases, with 17 bases lying between them. The DNA of the CDR3 is TGTGCCAGACTGACGGGGTTGGCAGCAGATACGCAGTATTTT. It yields the protein CARLTGLAADTQYF. The entire variable domain, with the rest obtained from reference TRBV2 and TRBJ2-3, is as follows: EPEVTQTPSHQVTQMGQEVILRCVPISNHLYFYWYRQILGQKVEFLVSFYNNEISEKSEIFDDQFSVERPDGSNFTLKIRSTKLEDSAMYFCARLTGLAADTQYFGPGTRLTVL.

The chain combines TRBV3-1 (or the pseudogene TRBV3-2) with TRBJ1-4; maybe TRBD1 (5 bases). The V and J ends lost 5 bases and 5 bases respectively, with 9 bases between them. The CDR3 totals 13 residues. Germline values: CDR1 LGHDT, CDR2 YNNKEL (reference sequence). The CDR3: CASSTYRNEKLFF. For the CDR3, the DNA is TGTGCCAGCAGCACCTACAGGAATGAAAAACTGTTTTTT.

The chain links TRBV6-1 to TRBJ1-3; D gene uncertain. V lost 1 base and J 0 bases, leaving 7 bases between the germline ends. The germline V gene has CDR1 MNHNS and CDR2 SASEGT. This CDR3 has 15 residues. The DNA of the CDR3 is TGTGCCAGCAGTGAAGGGTTCTACTCTGGAAACACCATATATTTT. Its translation: CASSEGFYSGNTIYF.

This sequence joins TRBV5-4 and TRBJ1-1; a weak D match, TRBD1 (6 bases). The CDR3 totals 13 residues. Germline CDR1 SGHNT, CDR2 YYREEE (reference sequence). Trimming left V 1 base short and J 6 bases short, with 10 bases between. The CDR3 spells CASSLSRGAEAFF. CDR3 nucleotides: TGTGCCAGCAGCTTGAGCAGGGGTGCTGAAGCTTTCTTT.

This clone is a singleton in its sample. This chain uses TRBV11-2 with TRBJ2-1, with 13 nucleotides matching TRBD2. The V gene end was trimmed by 5 bases and the J gene end by 5 bases; junction bases not matched to a gene: 9. Germline lookup yields CDR1 SGHAT and CDR2 FQNNGV. The CDR3 contains 17 residues. The CDR3 region is CASSKTSGGPSHNEQFF. In DNA, the CDR3 is TGTGCCAGCAGCAAGACTAGCGGGGGGCCCTCACACAATGAGCAGTTCTTC.

V usage is TRBV4-1 and J usage is TRBJ2-3, with 10 bases that match TRBD2. Germline values: CDR1 MGHRA, CDR2 YSYEKL. The junction had 7 bases not matched to a gene; V was cut back by 1 base and J by 6 bases. The length of the CDR3 is 16 residues. CDR3 sequence (DNA): TGCGCCAGCAGCCAAGGAGGGAGCGGGGGGGCGGATACGCAGTATTTT. It encodes CASSQGGSGGADTQYF.

This clone occurred once. V gene TRBV19 combines with J gene TRBJ2-1, with 9 positions matching TRBD1. The trim removed 3 bases at V and 5 bases at J, leaving 11 bases unmatched. CDR1 is LNHDA and CDR2 is SQIVND in the germline V gene (reference sequence). CDR3 size: 17 residues. The CDR3 DNA is TGTGCCAGTAGTATGGGGAAATACGGGACAGGGCACAATGAGCAGTTCTTC. Amino acids: CASSMGKYGTGHNEQFF.

V and J are TRBV5-4 and TRBJ2-5; D ambiguous. The CDR3 is made up of 15 amino acids. Germline V gene sequence: CDR1 SGHNT, CDR2 YYREEE (reference sequence). Between the trimmed V and J ends, which lost 0 bases and 3 bases, there was a span of 12 bases. This chain's CDR3 is CASSLGSRKEETQYF. The CDR3 region has the DNA TGTGCCAGCAGCTTGGGTTCCAGGAAAGAAGAGACCCAGTACTTC.

The chain employs TRBV9 and TRBJ2-1; TRBD1 might be the D (8 bases). The germline CDR1 and CDR2 sequences are SGDLS and YYNGEE. V lost 4 bases and J lost 10, with 15 bases in between. The CDR3 is 13 amino acids. The DNA for the CDR3 is TGTGCCAGCAGCAGACCACAGGGGGGGGAGCAGTTCTTC. It translates to CASSRPQGGEQFF.

The chain recombines TRBV10-1 with TRBJ2-7; 10 bases agree with TRBD1. The CDR3 contains 14 residues. V was clipped by 3 bases and J by 6 bases; unmatched bases: 5. Germline V gene sequence: CDR1 WNHNN, CDR2 SYGVQD (reference sequence). CDR3 loop: CASSEGTGAREQYF. CDR3 DNA: TGCGCCAGCAGTGAAGGGACAGGGGCTCGCGAGCAGTACTTC.

The genes are TRBV11-2 and TRBJ2-7; D might be TRBD1 (6 bases). Germline CDR1 reads SGHAT; CDR2 reads FQNNGV. V was shortened by 1 base and J by 6 bases, with 10 bases between the two germline ends. The CDR3 covers 13 residues. CDR3 coding DNA: TGTGCCAGCAGCTTAGGAGGACAGATCGAGCAGTACTTC. Protein sequence: CASSLGGQIEQYF.

This chain links TRBV5-1 with TRBJ1-1; 11 bases match TRBD1. Unmatched junction bases numbered 6, after V lost 4 bases and J lost 4 bases. The CDR3 length is 15 residues. Germline V gene lookup returns CDR1 SGHRS and CDR2 YFSETQ. CDR3 coding DNA: TGCGCCAGCAGCCCGGACAGGGGGCTGGTCACTGAAGCTTTCTTT. Translation gives CASSPDRGLVTEAFF.

This chain links TRBV28 with TRBJ2-1, with D uncertain. The CDR3 covers 14 residues. Deletions cut 1 base from V and 2 bases from J, with 6 bases between. In germline, CDR1 is MDHEN, CDR2 SYDVKM. The CDR3 reads CASSLSGAYNEQFF. CDR3 DNA sequence: TGTGCCAGCAGTTTATCAGGCGCCTACAATGAGCAGTTCTTC.

This chain uses TRBV3-1 (or the pseudogene TRBV3-2) with TRBJ2-5; D ambiguous. The CDR3 extends over 13 amino acids. Germline values: CDR1 LGHDT, CDR2 YNNKEL (reference sequence). V gave up 8 bases and J gave up 5 bases, with 15 bases separating them. The CDR3 region is CASGSIGGETQYF. Written as DNA, the CDR3 is TGTGCCAGCGGGTCAATAGGCGGCGAGACCCAGTACTTC.

The V call is TRBV11-3, the J call TRBJ1-1; D unclear. V shed 2 bases and J shed 1 base, with 5 bases lying between them. Germline CDR1 reads SGHNT; CDR2 reads YENEEA. The CDR3 loop spans 13 amino acids. CDR3 residues: CASSLQANTEAFF. In DNA form, the CDR3 reads TGTGCCAGCAGCTTACAGGCGAACACTGAAGCTTTCTTT.

This clone has a single count. The V and J genes are TRBV24-1 and TRBJ2-7; TRBD2 matches 15 bases. The germline V gene encodes CDR1 KGHDR and CDR2 SFDVKD. The CDR3 is 19 residues long. J was trimmed by 1 base and V by 3 bases; bases with no gene match: 9. In DNA form, the CDR3 reads TGTGCCACCAGTGATGCTGGGACTAGCGGGGGGACTAGGTCCTACGAGCAGTACTTC. Translating it yields CATSDAGTSGGTRSYEQYF.

This chain joins TRBV3-1 (or the pseudogene TRBV3-2) and TRBJ2-4; 10 positions match TRBD1. Germline V lookup: CDR1 LGHDT, CDR2 YNNKEL (reference sequence). The CDR3 spans 16 residues. Trimming removed 1 base from V and 6 bases from J; junction bases left unmatched: 6. CDR3: CASSQVTGGARNIQYF. In DNA form, the CDR3 reads TGTGCCAGCAGCCAAGTGACAGGGGGCGCGAGAAACATTCAGTACTTC.

The chain is built from TRBV10-1 and TRBJ1-1; TRBD1 aligns across 9 bases. The CDR3 has 15 amino acids. J lost 5 bases, V lost 0 bases, and 4 bases had no gene match. Germline values: CDR1 WNHNN, CDR2 SYGVQD (reference sequence). The CDR3 DNA is TGCGCCAGCAGTGAGTCGGGGACAGGGAGAACTGAAGCTTTCTTT. It encodes CASSESGTGRTEAFF.

The V and J genes are TRBV6-5 and TRBJ1-1; D is unresolved. CDR1 is MNHEY and CDR2 is SVGAGI in the germline V gene. V was shortened by 0 bases and J by 3 bases, with 14 bases between the two germline ends. The CDR3 spans 16 residues. This CDR3 is CASSYSRAVIDTEAFF. The CDR3 DNA sequence: TGTGCCAGCAGTTACTCGAGGGCAGTTATCGACACTGAAGCTTTCTTT.

The V call is TRBV10-1, the J call TRBJ1-5; the D gene is possibly TRBD1 (6 bases). Per germline, CDR1 WNHNN and CDR2 SYGVQD (reference sequence). The V and J ends lost 9 bases and 6 bases respectively, with 12 bases between them. The CDR3 contains 12 residues. The CDR3 region is CARQSRGQPQHF. CDR3 nucleotides: TGCGCCAGACAATCCAGGGGTCAGCCCCAGCATTTT.

This sequence joins TRBV6-5 and TRBJ2-7, with 10 bases lining up with TRBD1. The germline gives CDR1 MNHEY, CDR2 SVGAGI. The CDR3 loop spans 15 amino acids. With 6 bases clipped from V and 5 bases from J, the junction kept 10 bases outside the gene matches. CDR3 nucleotides: TGTGCCAGCAGCCTCCGGGACAGGGGATTGAACGAGCAGTACTTC. Residues: CASSLRDRGLNEQYF.

DNA of the CDR3: TGTGCCAGCACGCTAAAGGGACAGGGGGCAATCGGCTCTGGAAACACCATATATTTT. It specifies CASTLKGQGAIGSGNTIYF. The rearrangement uses TRBV21-1 and TRBJ1-3; TRBD1, the D gene given by the table, was not confirmed from the DNA. TRBV21-1 represents a pseudogene. The CDR3 is made up of 19 amino acids.

This chain uses TRBV3-1 (or the pseudogene TRBV3-2) with TRBJ2-5; D remains ambiguous. CDR1 and CDR2 from the germline V gene are LGHDT and YNNKEL (reference sequence). The ends were cut back, 0 bases at V and 10 bases at J, with 15 bases in the middle. The CDR3 totals 14 residues. Written as DNA, the CDR3 is TGTGCCAGCAGCCAAGATTCGTTAAGGAGTATCCAGTACTTC. It translates to CASSQDSLRSIQYF.

The chain links TRBV29-1 to TRBJ2-7; 12 nucleotides match TRBD1. The germline CDR1 and CDR2 sequences are SQVTM and ANQGSEA. The junction had 5 bases not matched to a gene; V was cut back by 6 bases and J by 2 bases. This CDR3 region has 14 residues. The CDR3 loop reads CSVGRDRGPYEQYF. CDR3 bases: TGCAGCGTGGGCCGGGACAGGGGGCCCTACGAGCAGTACTTC.

The rearrangement joins TRBV7-9 to TRBJ2-5; a possible D gene is TRBD1 (5 bases). The CDR3 loop spans 15 amino acids. Trimming took off 7 bases at V and 1 base at J, with 16 bases between the two ends. Germline assignment: CDR1 SEHNR and CDR2 FQNEAQ (reference sequence). CDR3 in DNA: TGTGCCAGCACCGTTTCAGCAGGGCCCCAAGAGACCCAGTACTTC. It specifies CASTVSAGPQETQYF. The full variable domain, its missing parts supplied by reference TRBV7-9 and TRBJ2-5, is DTGVSQNPRHKITKRGQNVTFRCDPISEHNRLYWYRQTLGQGPEFLTYFQNEAQLEKSRLLSDRFSAERPKGSFSTLEIQRTEQGDSAMYLCASTVSAGPQETQYFGPGTRLLVL.

V and J are TRBV6-1 and TRBJ2-1; no firm D call. This CDR3 is built from 14 residues. The V end lost 2 bases, the J end lost 7 bases, and 12 bases lay between the germline ends. The germline CDR1 and CDR2 sequences are MNHNS and SASEGT. This CDR3 is CASSETGLTNEQFF. In nucleotides, the CDR3 is TGTGCCAGCAGTGAAACCGGGTTAACAAATGAGCAGTTCTTC.

This rearrangement joins TRBV6-2 or TRBV6-3 to TRBJ2-1, with D maybe TRBD2 (6 bases). Germline CDR1 MNHEY, CDR2 SVGEGT. Trimming stripped 2 bases from V and 0 bases from J, with 11 bases between. The CDR3 loop spans 16 amino acids. The CDR3 region has the DNA TGTGCCAGCAGTTACAACGACGGGAGCTCCTACAATGAGCAGTTCTTC. As protein: CASSYNDGSSYNEQFF.

The genes are TRBV5-1 and TRBJ1-2; D uncertain. This CDR3 is 12 amino acids long. Germline CDR1 reads SGHRS; CDR2 reads YFSETQ. The germline V and J ends were trimmed by 4 bases and 4 bases, with 8 bases remaining between them. CDR3 sequence: CASSPGVYGYTF. CDR3 coding DNA: TGCGCCAGCAGCCCCGGGGTCTATGGCTACACCTTC.

The chain carries TRBV11-2 and TRBJ2-4; possible D gene TRBD2, 6 bases. CDR1 is SGHAT and CDR2 is FQNNGV in the germline V gene. V lost 4 bases and J 3 bases, leaving 22 bases between the germline ends. The CDR3 spans 18 residues. CDR3 in amino acids: CASSSGSGGSFIKNIQYF. The CDR3 DNA reads TGTGCCAGCAGCTCCGGGAGCGGCGGGTCGTTCATCAAAAACATTCAGTACTTC.

CDR3 nucleotides: TGTGCCAGCAGTTTACTGGAGACCCAGTACTTC. Protein sequence: CASSLLETQYF. The chain recombines TRBV12-3 or TRBV12-4 with TRBJ2-5; D not certain. The CDR3 spans 11 residues. V lost 2 bases to trimming and J lost 5 bases, with 3 bases between them.